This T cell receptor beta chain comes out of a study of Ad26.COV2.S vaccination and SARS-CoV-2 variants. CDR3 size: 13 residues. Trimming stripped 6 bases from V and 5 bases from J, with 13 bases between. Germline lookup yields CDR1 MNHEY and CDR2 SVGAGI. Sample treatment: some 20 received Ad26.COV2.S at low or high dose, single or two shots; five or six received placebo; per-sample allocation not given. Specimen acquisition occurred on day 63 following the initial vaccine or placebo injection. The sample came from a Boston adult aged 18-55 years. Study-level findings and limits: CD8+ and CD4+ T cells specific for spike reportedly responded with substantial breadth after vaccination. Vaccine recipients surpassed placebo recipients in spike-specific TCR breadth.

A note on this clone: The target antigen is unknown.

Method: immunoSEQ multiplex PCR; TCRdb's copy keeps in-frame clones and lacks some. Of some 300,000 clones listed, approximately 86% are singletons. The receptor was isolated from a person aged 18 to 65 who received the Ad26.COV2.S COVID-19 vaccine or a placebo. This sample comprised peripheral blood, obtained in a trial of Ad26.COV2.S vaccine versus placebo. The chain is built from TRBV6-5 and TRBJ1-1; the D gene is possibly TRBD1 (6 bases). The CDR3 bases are TGTGCCAGCAGCTATGGACAGACAACTGAAGCTTTCTTT. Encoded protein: CASSYGQTTEAFF.